This TCR beta chain was sequenced during a study of blood T cell repertoires in COVID-19. Study-level background: Samples taken during acute and convalescent COVID-19 were collected in the United States, Italy and Spain.

Cohort assignment relied on participant-reported clinical history. Symptom resolution, clearance, or two negative PCRs marked the recovered donors of Cohort 3. Assay used: immunoSEQ multiplex PCR; TCRdb lists only in-frame clones, some missing. Of almost 500,000 clones in the sample, approximately 91% are singletons; the top ten hold approximately 8%. CDR3 length: 15 residues. V gave up 10 bases and J gave up 3 bases, with 19 bases separating them. From germline, CDR1 is ENHRY and CDR2 SYGVKD. The gene calls are TRBV10-3 and TRBJ1-5, with D perhaps matching TRBD1 (5 bases). The sample consisted of PBMCs or T cells enriched from blood (not recorded which). This receptor was taken from a woman aged 55-70 years who had recovered from COVID-19. The CDR3 sequence: CATSDGGLPNQPQHF. CDR3 in DNA: TGTGCCACCAGCGATGGGGGACTACCCAATCAGCCCCAGCATTTT.